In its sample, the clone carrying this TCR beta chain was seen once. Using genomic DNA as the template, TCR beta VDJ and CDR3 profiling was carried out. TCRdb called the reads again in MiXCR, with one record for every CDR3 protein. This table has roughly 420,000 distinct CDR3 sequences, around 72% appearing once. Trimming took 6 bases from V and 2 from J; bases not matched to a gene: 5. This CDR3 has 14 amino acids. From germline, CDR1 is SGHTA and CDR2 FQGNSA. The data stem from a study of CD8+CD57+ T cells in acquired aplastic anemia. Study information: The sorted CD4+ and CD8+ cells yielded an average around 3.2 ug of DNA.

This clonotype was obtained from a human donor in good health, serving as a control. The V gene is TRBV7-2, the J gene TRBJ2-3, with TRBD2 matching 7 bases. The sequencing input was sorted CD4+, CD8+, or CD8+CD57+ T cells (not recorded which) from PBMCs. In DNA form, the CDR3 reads TGTGCCAGCAGGGGAGCGGGGTACACAGATACGCAGTATTTT. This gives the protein CASRGAGYTDTQYF.